This T cell receptor (beta chain) was recovered during a study of shared clonotypes between healthy human individuals. The study, taken as a whole, reports: Though the depth was large, rarefaction showed that sorted-subset sequencing was incomplete. Naive CD4 clonotype sharing across several donors was about 5%.

Comments on this clone: Its target is unknown.

CD45RO-negative cells were positively selected for CCR7, leaving out terminally differentiated effector memory CD45RA+ cells. The CDR3 has 14 amino acids. Germline V gene sequence: CDR1 SGHTA, CDR2 FQGTGA. Trimming pared 3 bases from V and 1 base from J, leaving 9 bases between. The material for each subset, its genomic DNA, was split evenly across several immunoSEQ plates. The protocol was immunoSEQ multiplex PCR, while the TCRdb copy is restricted to in-frame clones and leaves out a portion. This table has over 750,000 clones, 96% appearing once. The TCR was taken from a man between 25 and 39 years old in good health. The V gene is TRBV7-3, the J gene TRBJ1-1; D is undetermined. The sample taken for sequencing was naive CD8+ T cells sorted from blood. DNA of the CDR3: TGTGCCAGCAGCTTCTCCGGAGAGAACACTGAAGCTTTCTTT. It yields the protein CASSFSGENTEAFF.